The 3 T cell receptor beta chains given below trace back to one sample, sequenced in a study of shared clonotypes between healthy human individuals. The repertoire was sequenced with immunoSEQ multiplex PCR; TCRdb's copy has only in-frame clones and lacks some. The sample has about 2.2 million clones, around 93% seen once. Terminally differentiated effector memory CD45RA+ cells were excluded from the naive CD8 cells, which were CD45RO-negative and positively selected for CCR7. The sequencing sample was made of naive CD8+ T cells from PBMCs. These receptors originate from a young man in good health. Some clones in this sample may be carry-over from other donors' samples.

The chain is built from TRBV7-2 and TRBJ2-2; 11 nucleotides line up with TRBD2. Germline trimming cut 1 base from V and 4 bases from J; bases unmatched to any gene: 5. There are 17 residues in the CDR3. Germline assignment: CDR1 SGHTA and CDR2 FQGNSA. The CDR3, as DNA: TGTGCCAGCAGCTTAGACTGGACTAGCGGGTTCACCGGGGAGCTGTTTTTT. Its protein product is CASSLDWTSGFTGELFF.

This rearrangement joins TRBV7-6 to TRBJ2-1; TRBD2 aligns across 7 bases. The CDR3 sequence is 14 residues long. Trimming removed 3 bases from V and 8 bases from J; junction bases left unmatched: 7. Germline V gene sequence: CDR1 SGHVS, CDR2 FNYEAQ. The CDR3 here is CASSFTAGTDEQFF. The CDR3 DNA reads TGTGCCAGCAGCTTCACAGCGGGAACCGATGAGCAGTTCTTC.

The chain combines TRBV7-3 with TRBJ2-5; no definite D call. This CDR3 comprises 16 residues. Germline V gives CDR1 SGHTA, CDR2 FQGTGA. V shed 2 bases and J shed 2 bases, with 15 bases lying between them. CDR3 sequence reads: CASSLYGSLPQETQYF. The DNA of the CDR3 is TGTGCCAGCAGCTTATACGGCAGTTTACCTCAAGAGACCCAGTACTTC.